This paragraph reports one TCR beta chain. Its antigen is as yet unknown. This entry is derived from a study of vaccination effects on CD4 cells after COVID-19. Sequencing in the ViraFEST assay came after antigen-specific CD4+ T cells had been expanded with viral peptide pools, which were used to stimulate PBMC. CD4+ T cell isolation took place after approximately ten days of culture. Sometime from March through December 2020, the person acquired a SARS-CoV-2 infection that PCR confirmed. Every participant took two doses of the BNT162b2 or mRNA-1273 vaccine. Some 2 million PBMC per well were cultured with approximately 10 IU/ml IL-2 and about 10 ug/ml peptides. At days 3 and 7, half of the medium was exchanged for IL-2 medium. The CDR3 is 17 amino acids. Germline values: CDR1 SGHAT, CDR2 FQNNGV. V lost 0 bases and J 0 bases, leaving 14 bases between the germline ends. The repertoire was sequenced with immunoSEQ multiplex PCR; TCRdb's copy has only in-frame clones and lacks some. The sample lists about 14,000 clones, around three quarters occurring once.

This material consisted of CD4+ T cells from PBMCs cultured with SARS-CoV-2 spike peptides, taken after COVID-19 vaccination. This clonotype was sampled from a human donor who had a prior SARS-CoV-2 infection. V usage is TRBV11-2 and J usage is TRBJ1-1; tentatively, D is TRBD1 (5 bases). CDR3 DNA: TGTGCCAGCAGCTTAGAATATGGGGGTCTGTTGAACACTGAAGCTTTCTTT. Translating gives CASSLEYGGLLNTEAFF.